The 31 T cell receptor beta chains reported below all come from one sample, sequenced in a study of T cells in Graves' hyperthyroidism and ophthalmopathy (dated by TCRdb to between 2018 and 2021). The library came from multiplex PCR. Sequencing took place on an Illumina HiSeq 2000. The TCR beta CDR3 regions were amplified from the RNA transcripts. The TCR CDR3 was subjected to a first round of RT-PCR using the HTBI primer set and the Qiagen OneStep RT-PCR kit. TCRdb reprocessed the public reads (quality trimming at Q25 with fastp, clone calling with MiXCR) and kept in-frame beta chains. Rows with one shared CDR3 protein collapse into an entry with the most common genes and DNA. The table for this sample lists approximately 530,000 distinct CDR3 sequences; about 20% of them were counted only once. The leading ten clones occupy approximately 50% of the sample. The specimen sequenced was blood. The receptors derive from a man in his forties with Graves' ophthalmopathy.

J is TRBJ2-1 and V is TRBV5-1; D call uncertain. The CDR3 runs 13 residues. CDR1 and CDR2 from the germline V gene are SGHRS and YFSETQ. Trimming left V 0 bases short and J 7 bases short, with 8 bases between. Here the CDR3 reads CASSLEYGNEQFF. The CDR3 bases are TGCGCCAGCAGCTTGGAGTATGGGAATGAGCAGTTCTTC. Based on the CDR3 plus reference TRBV5-1 and TRBJ2-1, the full variable domain is KAGVTQTPRYLIKTRGQQVTLSCSPISGHRSVSWYQQTPGQGLQFLFEYFSETQRNKGNFPGRFSGRQFSNSRSEMNVSTLELGDSALYLCASSLEYGNEQFFGPGTRLTVL.

In its sample, this clonotype was seen many times. The chain uses TRBV7-2 and TRBJ1-4; no clear D. V was cut by 1 base and J by 5 bases, with 8 bases left in between. CDR1 SGHTA and CDR2 FQGNSA come from the germline V gene. This CDR3 comprises 14 residues. The CDR3 is CASSLEVWNEKLFF. CDR3 nucleotide sequence: TGTGCCAGCAGCTTAGAAGTTTGGAATGAAAAACTGTTTTTT.

This clonotype has just a few counts. The chain combines TRBV2 with TRBJ1-1, with D maybe TRBD1 (6 bases). CDR1 and CDR2 from the germline V gene are SNHLY and FYNNEI. Trimming shortened V by 0 bases and J by 4 bases, and 9 bases separated the two germline ends. The CDR3 contains 14 residues. CDR3 sequence: CASSEAARGTEAFF. In DNA, the CDR3 is TGTGCCAGCAGTGAAGCGGCCAGGGGCACTGAAGCTTTCTTT.

This clonotype showed up many times. The rearrangement joins TRBV11-3 to TRBJ2-1, with 8 bases that match TRBD2. The CDR3 has 17 residues. The junction had 10 bases not matched to a gene; V was cut back by 3 bases and J by 3 bases. In germline, CDR1 is SGHNT, CDR2 YENEEA. The CDR3 loop is CASSFGGAGGYYNEQFF. DNA for the CDR3: TGTGCCAGCAGCTTCGGTGGGGCGGGAGGATACTACAATGAGCAGTTCTTC.

This clonotype was seen many times. The chain joins TRBV2 to TRBJ1-1; maybe TRBD1 (6 bases). V was trimmed by 3 bases and J by 5 bases, leaving 19 bases between them. Germline-derived CDR1 and CDR2 are SNHLY and FYNNEI. This CDR3 is built from 16 residues. CDR3 loop: CASSDSYSGGLTEAFF. In DNA form, the CDR3 reads TGTGCCAGCAGTGACTCGTATTCGGGGGGCCTTACTGAAGCTTTCTTT.

This clonotype turned up a few times. The chain joins TRBV6-5 to TRBJ2-1; 8 nucleotides line up with TRBD1. This CDR3 has 14 residues. Germline V lookup: CDR1 MNHEY, CDR2 SVGAGI. Trimming at V came to 2 bases and at J to 10 bases, leaving 7 bases not matched to a gene. In DNA form, the CDR3 reads TGTGCCAGCAGTTACCCGGGACAGGACTTGGAGCAGTTCTTC. Amino acids: CASSYPGQDLEQFF.

The chain combines TRBV5-8 with TRBJ2-3; D remains unclear. Trimming shortened V by 3 bases and J by 6 bases, and 14 bases separated the two germline ends. The CDR3 totals 14 residues. Germline-derived CDR1 and CDR2 are SGHTS and YDEGEE. In DNA, the CDR3 is TGTGCCAGCAGCTCAATAGGGCCCTGGGATACGCAGTATTTT. Protein product: CASSSIGPWDTQYF.

About this clonotype itself: Being one base from a much bigger clone, this may be a read error. The J gene is TRBJ1-2, the V gene TRBV2; a possible D gene is TRBD1 (5 bases). V was trimmed by 6 bases and J by 0 bases, leaving 11 bases between them. Looked up from germline, CDR1 is SNHLY and CDR2 is FYNNEI. The CDR3 is 14 residues long. CDR3 in amino acids: CASSGAGANYGYTF. DNA of the CDR3: TGTGCCAGCAGCGGGGCAGGAGCTAACTATGGCTACACCTTC.

CDR3 in amino acids: CASSPEVGISPLHF. CDR3 DNA: TGTGCCAGCAGCCCCGAAGTCGGGATTTCACCCCTCCACTTT. J is TRBJ1-6 and V is TRBV3-1; no clear D gene. Trimming shortened V by 4 bases and J by 9 bases, and 13 bases separated the two germline ends. CDR1 is LGHDT and CDR2 is YNNKEL in the germline V gene (reference sequence). CDR3 size: 14 residues.

This clonotype was picked up a small number of times. V and J are TRBV9 and TRBJ2-3; D may be TRBD2 (7 bases). Germline values: CDR1 SGDLS, CDR2 YYNGEE. The CDR3 contains 16 residues. V was trimmed by 0 bases and J by 1 base, leaving 12 bases between them. CDR3 residues: CASSVAGGGGTDTQYF. The CDR3 nucleotides are TGTGCCAGCAGCGTAGCTGGCGGGGGCGGCACAGATACGCAGTATTTT.

The chain is built from TRBV6-1 and TRBJ2-3; TRBD2 matches at 14 bases. This CDR3 spans 16 amino acids. Germline values: CDR1 MNHNS, CDR2 SASEGT. Germline trimming cut 3 bases from V and 2 bases from J; bases unmatched to any gene: 1. CDR3 coding DNA: TGTGCCAGCAGTGAGACTAGCGGGGGGGCCACAGATACGCAGTATTTT. It specifies CASSETSGGATDTQYF.

Of note for this clonotype: Relative to the germline gene, one junction end is altered; a read error may explain this. This chain uses TRBV7-2 with TRBJ1-5, with TRBD1 matching 10 bases. The CDR3 runs 14 residues. Looked up from germline, CDR1 is SGHTA and CDR2 is FQGNSA. DNA for the CDR3: TGTGCCAGCAGTTTAGACAGGGGGCATCAGCCCCAGCATTTT. Protein sequence: CASSLDRGHQPQHF.

The chain carries TRBV6-2 or TRBV6-3 and TRBJ2-3; 9 bases line up with TRBD2. Germline V CDR1 and CDR2: MNHEY, SVGEGT. The CDR3 is 15 amino acids. J lost 6 bases, V lost 7 bases, and 11 bases had no gene match. The CDR3 coding sequence is TGTGCCAGCACCCTACTAGCGGGCGGATGGGATACGCAGTATTTT. This encodes CASTLLAGGWDTQYF.

V and J are TRBV27 and TRBJ2-1, with TRBD2 identical over 7 bases. The germline V gene has CDR1 MNHEY and CDR2 SMNVEV (reference sequence). The CDR3 runs 17 residues. Trimming removed 4 bases from V and 7 bases from J; junction bases left unmatched: 16. As DNA, the CDR3 is TGTGCCAGCAGTTCTCTCCCGGGACTAAAGTCTAGGAATGAGCAGTTCTTC. It translates to CASSSLPGLKSRNEQFF.

The chain links TRBV13 to TRBJ2-1; 11 bases match TRBD2. Trimming at V came to 2 bases and at J to 1 base, leaving 4 bases not matched to a gene. The length of the CDR3 is 17 residues. CDR1 and CDR2 (germline): PRHDT, FYEKMQ (reference sequence). The CDR3 sequence is CASSLRTSGRSYNEQFF. In DNA form, the CDR3 reads TGTGCCAGCAGCTTAAGGACTAGCGGGCGTTCCTACAATGAGCAGTTCTTC.

This clonotype was observed at least ten times. V usage is TRBV7-6 and J usage is TRBJ2-5; D tentatively reads TRBD1 or TRBD2 (5 bases each). This CDR3 has 15 amino acids. The ends were cut back, 4 bases at V and 1 base at J, with 13 bases in the middle. Looked up from germline, CDR1 is SGHVS and CDR2 is FNYEAQ. The CDR3 loop is CASSSGPATQETQYF. As DNA, the CDR3 is TGTGCCAGCAGCTCGGGACCGGCCACCCAAGAGACCCAGTACTTC.

This clonotype has ten or more counts. This rearrangement joins TRBV11-2 to TRBJ2-1; 14 bases fit TRBD2. After removal of 4 bases from V and 8 bases from J, the junction contained 7 bases not matched to a gene. This CDR3 has 16 amino acids. Germline lookup yields CDR1 SGHAT and CDR2 FQNNGV. CDR3 region: CASSSGTSGRGHEQFF. The CDR3 nucleotides are TGTGCCAGCAGCTCCGGGACTAGCGGGAGAGGGCATGAGCAGTTCTTC.

This clonotype showed up just a few times. V usage is TRBV6-1 and J usage is TRBJ1-4; D not resolved. Germline lookup yields CDR1 MNHNS and CDR2 SASEGT. The length of the CDR3 is 13 residues. V was shortened by 9 bases and J by 5 bases, with 13 bases between the two germline ends. The CDR3 sequence is CASSAVQNEKLFF. The DNA for the CDR3 is TGTGCCAGTAGCGCGGTCCAAAATGAAAAACTGTTTTTT.

Many counts were recorded for this clonotype. The CDR3 sequence is CASSLRGLGTDTQYF. Written as DNA, the CDR3 is TGTGCCAGCAGCTTAAGGGGTTTGGGTACAGATACGCAGTATTTT. J is TRBJ2-3 and V is TRBV7-3; D not resolved. Germline V lookup: CDR1 SGHTA, CDR2 FQGTGA. With 1 base removed from V and 3 bases from J, the gap between germline ends came to 11 bases. The CDR3 is 15 amino acids.

The V gene is TRBV27, the J gene TRBJ2-1; the D gene is possibly TRBD2 (6 bases). This CDR3 spans 15 amino acids. Germline V gene lookup returns CDR1 MNHEY and CDR2 SMNVEV (reference sequence). V lost 6 bases and J 4 bases, leaving 16 bases between the germline ends. DNA of the CDR3: TGTGCCAGCAGCCATGGGGGGTCGGGTTACAATGAGCAGTTCTTC. Translation gives CASSHGGSGYNEQFF.

This clonotype has ten or more counts. The V call is TRBV12-3 or TRBV12-4, the J call TRBJ2-7; no firm D call. This CDR3 has 13 amino acids. V was clipped by 3 bases and J by 2 bases, with 8 bases between them. The CDR3 region has the DNA TGTGCCAGCAGTTTCGACACTGCCTACGAGCAGTACTTC. It specifies CASSFDTAYEQYF.

The chain uses TRBV5-1 and TRBJ2-5; 13 bases map to TRBD2. The CDR3 length is 16 residues. Germline CDR1 SGHRS, CDR2 YFSETQ. V lost 4 bases, J lost 4 bases, and 7 bases stayed unmatched. The DNA for the CDR3 is TGCGCCAGCAGCGCAAAAACTAGCGGGGGGGGAGAGACCCAGTACTTC. It encodes CASSAKTSGGGETQYF.

The chain couples TRBV6-2 or TRBV6-3 to TRBJ2-5; TRBD1 aligns across 11 bases. Trimming cost V 8 bases and J 2 bases; bases outside gene matches: 13. The CDR3 is 17 amino acids. Germline V gives CDR1 MNHEY, CDR2 SVGEGT. The CDR3 loop reads CASHRDRGSRGQETQYF. The DNA of the CDR3 is TGTGCCAGCCACCGGGACAGGGGGAGTAGGGGACAAGAGACCCAGTACTTC.

The rearrangement links TRBV27 to TRBJ1-2; TRBD1 matches at 10 bases. Per the germline V gene, CDR1 is MNHEY and CDR2 is SMNVEV (reference sequence). Germline trimming cut 4 bases from V and 8 bases from J; bases unmatched to any gene: 4. This CDR3 has 13 residues. CDR3 amino acids: CASSSDRGKGYTF. The CDR3 DNA follows: TGTGCCAGCAGTTCGGACAGGGGGAAGGGCTACACCTTC.

The rearrangement joins TRBV10-3 to TRBJ2-3, with 15 bases identical to TRBD2. The CDR3 loop spans 19 amino acids. V was clipped by 6 bases and J by 5 bases; unmatched bases: 15. Germline CDR1 and CDR2: ENHRY and SYGVKD. The CDR3 DNA follows: TGTGCCATCAGCCCCCGGACTAGCGGGAGGGCCGTGGAGAGAGATACGCAGTATTTT. Protein product: CAISPRTSGRAVERDTQYF.

The rearrangement joins TRBV29-1 to TRBJ1-4; D possibly corresponds to TRBD1 (6 bases). The V end lost 5 bases, the J end lost 8 bases, and 15 bases lay between the germline ends. This CDR3 has 13 amino acids. In germline, CDR1 is SQVTM, CDR2 ANQGSEA. CDR3 protein: CSVSRTVGEKLFF. DNA of the CDR3: TGCAGCGTTTCGCGGACAGTTGGGGAAAAACTGTTTTTT.

This clonotype occurred a few times. This chain links TRBV24-1 with TRBJ2-1; 12 nucleotides line up with TRBD2. J gave up 6 bases and V 6 bases, and 5 bases lay outside the gene matches. This CDR3 region has 15 residues. Germline V lookup: CDR1 KGHDR, CDR2 SFDVKD. CDR3 nucleotide sequence: TGTGCCACCAGTTCCGGACTAGCGGGACGCAATGAGCAGTTCTTC. Residues: CATSSGLAGRNEQFF.

This clonotype was seen only a few times. V usage is TRBV5-1 and J usage is TRBJ1-2; TRBD1 agrees at 7 bases. The V gene's germline CDR1 is SGHRS and CDR2 YFSETQ. Trimming cost V 4 bases and J 2 bases; bases outside gene matches: 17. The CDR3 runs to 18 residues. The CDR3 DNA sequence: TGCGCCAGCAGCCTGGCGGGGGGACAGATCCTTCTGAACTATGGCTACACCTTC. It is translated as CASSLAGGQILLNYGYTF.

A few counts support this clonotype. This chain links TRBV30 with TRBJ2-5, with 9 bases lining up with TRBD2. This CDR3 is built from 13 residues. CDR1 and CDR2 (germline): GTSNPN, SVGIG (reference sequence). J gave up 5 bases and V 2 bases, and 3 bases lay outside the gene matches. The CDR3 loop is CAWSLSGGETQYF. The DNA for the CDR3 is TGTGCCTGGAGTTTAAGCGGGGGGGAGACCCAGTACTTC.

This clonotype was seen once. The chain couples TRBV11-3 to TRBJ2-1; 11 bases are a match to TRBD2. The junction had 11 bases not matched to a gene; V was cut back by 5 bases and J by 8 bases. From germline, CDR1 is SGHNT and CDR2 YENEEA. The CDR3 consists of 16 residues. DNA for the CDR3: TGTGCCAGCAGCACCCAAACTAGCGGGAGAGGGCATGAGCAGTTCTTC. It encodes CASSTQTSGRGHEQFF. Full variable domain (rest looked up from reference TRBV11-3 and TRBJ2-1): EAGVVQSPRYKIIEKKQPVAFWCNPISGHNTLYWYLQNLGQGPELLIRYENEEAVDDSQLPKDRFSAERLKGVDSTLKIQPAELGDSAVYLCASSTQTSGRGHEQFFGPGTRLTVL.

A few counts support this clonotype. The chain uses TRBV6-2 or TRBV6-3 and TRBJ2-5, with 11 bases that match TRBD2. Germline CDR1 is MNHEY and CDR2 is SVGEGT. The CDR3 spans 19 residues. V lost 4 bases to trimming and J lost 4 bases; unmatched junction nucleotides: 17. CDR3 protein: CASSSGSGRARSEVETQYF. The CDR3 DNA is TGTGCCAGCAGTTCCGGTAGCGGGAGGGCCAGGTCGGAGGTAGAGACCCAGTACTTC.